This is a list of T cell receptor beta chains from one sample in a study of T cells in Graves' hyperthyroidism and ophthalmopathy. TCRdb re-derived calls from the multiplex PCR reads in MiXCR, one entry per CDR3 protein. The data hold approximately 200,000 distinct CDR3 sequences, with 15% to 20% observed a single time. Sequences were obtained from blood. The origin of the receptors is a man in his forties with Graves' hyperthyroidism. Each CDR3 is given with its conserved first and last residue. D genes are given only for firm matches. Size tells how often a clone was seen (once, few, many) or the class of an expanded clone, and some rows leave it out.

V	J	size	D	CDR3	DNA
TRBV19	TRBJ1-6	-	-	CASSTGHQNSPLHF	TGTGCCAGTAGTACGGGACACCAGAATTCACCCCTCCACTTT
TRBV28	TRBJ2-2	many	-	CASSLYFATESTGELFF	TGTGCCAGCAGTTTATATTTCGCGACCGAATCCACCGGGGAGCTGTTTTTT
TRBV20-1	TRBJ2-1	many	TRBD1	CSAAGQGNEQFF	TGCAGTGCCGCGGGACAGGGCAATGAGCAGTTCTTC
TRBV5-1	TRBJ2-7	many	-	CASSFDLYEQYF	TGCGCCAGCAGCTTCGACCTTTACGAGCAGTACTTC
TRBV7-2	TRBJ2-1	many	TRBD2	CASSLAGDGEQFF	TGTGCCAGCAGCCTAGCGGGTGACGGTGAGCAGTTCTTC
TRBV9	TRBJ2-7	once	TRBD2	CASSVGSSSGVYEQYF	TGTGCCAGCAGCGTAGGGAGTTCGAGCGGGGTCTACGAGCAGTACTTC
TRBV6-1	TRBJ1-4	few	-	CASSPSGLTYNEKLFF	TGTGCCAGCAGTCCTTCGGGCCTCACTTACAATGAAAAACTGTTTTTT
TRBV11-2	TRBJ2-3	many	-	CASSEGVATDTQYF	TGTGCCAGCAGCGAAGGGGTCGCCACAGATACGCAGTATTTT
TRBV9	TRBJ1-5	few	-	CASSVDPGGNQPQHF	TGTGCCAGCAGCGTAGACCCAGGGGGCAATCAGCCCCAGCATTTT
TRBV28	TRBJ1-2	many	-	CASRGGGANYGYTF	TGTGCCAGCAGGGGTGGGGGAGCTAACTATGGCTACACCTTC
TRBV4-1	TRBJ1-1	few	-	CASSQFGGNTEAFF	TGCGCCAGCAGCCAGTTCGGGGGCAACACTGAAGCTTTCTTT
TRBV6-2/TRBV6-3	TRBJ2-7	many	TRBD2	CASSYSPGLAGAYEQYF	TGTGCCAGCAGTTACTCCCCGGGACTAGCGGGGGCCTACGAGCAGTACTTC
TRBV11-2	TRBJ2-3	many	-	CASSLVRSGTDTQYF	TGTGCCAGCAGCTTAGTTCGTTCCGGCACAGATACGCAGTATTTT
TRBV12-3/TRBV12-4	TRBJ2-1	few	-	CASSPLGRSYNEQFF	TGTGCCAGCAGCCCTCTAGGGCGCTCCTACAATGAGCAGTTCTTC
TRBV28	TRBJ2-7	many	-	CASSKTYEQYF	TGTGCCAGCAGTAAGACCTACGAGCAGTACTTC
TRBV7-9	TRBJ2-5	few	-	CASSLAPGKEETQYF	TGTGCCAGCAGCTTAGCGCCAGGGAAGGAAGAGACCCAGTACTTC
TRBV27	TRBJ2-5	-	TRBD2	CASRRVRLASGVQETQYF	TGTGCCAGTAGAAGAGTGAGGCTAGCGAGCGGGGTACAAGAGACCCAGTACTTC
TRBV12-3/TRBV12-4	TRBJ2-7	-	-	CASSLPGALTYEQYF	TGTGCCAGCTCACTCCCGGGGGCGTTGACCTACGAGCAGTACTTC
TRBV6-1	TRBJ1-1	many	-	CASRADKNTEAFF	TGTGCCAGCAGGGCGGACAAGAACACTGAAGCTTTCTTT
TRBV6-1	TRBJ1-6	many	TRBD1	CASSSQGDYNSPLHF	TGTGCCAGCAGTTCTCAGGGGGATTATAATTCACCCCTCCACTTT
TRBV20-1	TRBJ1-5	many	-	CSAKGGASANQPQHF	TGCAGTGCCAAGGGAGGGGCCTCGGCGAATCAGCCCCAGCATTTT
TRBV20-1	TRBJ2-2	many	-	CSADRTDKNTGELFF	TGCAGTGCTGACCGGACAGACAAGAACACCGGGGAGCTGTTTTTT
TRBV6-2/TRBV6-3	TRBJ2-3	-	-	CASSYSSGYSLTDTQYF	TGTGCCAGCAGTTACTCCTCTGGTTATTCCCTCACAGATACGCAGTATTTT
TRBV2	TRBJ2-5	many	-	CASSETSVPRTQYF	TGTGCCAGCAGTGAAACCAGCGTGCCCAGGACCCAGTACTTC
TRBV28	TRBJ2-2	many	-	CASRSGEANTGELFF	TGTGCCAGCAGGTCAGGGGAAGCAAACACCGGGGAGCTGTTTTTT
TRBV9	TRBJ1-5	-	-	CASSVDPTGDQPQHF	TGTGCCAGCAGCGTAGACCCTACGGGAGATCAGCCCCAGCATTTT
TRBV24-1	TRBJ2-3	-	-	CATSDPPGTSDRPDTQYF	TGTGCCACCAGTGACCCCCCCGGGACATCTGACAGACCAGATACGCAGTATTTT
TRBV15	TRBJ2-3	many	TRBD2	CATSRKGGGGADTQYF	TGTGCCACCAGCAGGAAGGGCGGGGGGGGTGCAGATACGCAGTATTTT
TRBV10-1	TRBJ2-3	many	-	CASPGAFSTDTQYF	TGCGCCAGCCCTGGGGCCTTTAGCACAGATACGCAGTATTTT
TRBV5-8	TRBJ1-3	many	-	CASTHFLTADSGNTIYF	TGTGCCAGCACCCACTTCTTGACGGCAGACTCTGGAAACACCATATATTTT
TRBV3-1	TRBJ2-2	-	-	CASSQDRVGDTGELFF	TGTGCCAGCAGCCAAGACAGGGTGGGTGACACCGGGGAGCTGTTTTTT
TRBV18	TRBJ1-5	many	-	CASSPLRDQPQHF	TGTGCCAGCTCACCTCTGAGGGATCAGCCCCAGCATTTT
TRBV2	TRBJ1-6	-	-	CASNGRVGNSPLHF	TGTGCCAGCAACGGGAGGGTGGGAAATTCACCCCTCCACTTT
TRBV9	TRBJ2-1	-	-	CASSVNAEQFF	TGTGCCAGCAGCGTAAACGCGGAGCAGTTCTTC
TRBV5-1	TRBJ1-4	-	-	CASSSQGSANEKLFF	TGCGCCAGCAGCTCTCAGGGATCGGCTAATGAAAAACTGTTTTTT
TRBV12-3/TRBV12-4	TRBJ2-6	many	-	CASSLRHSRANVLTF	TGTGCCAGCAGTCTCCGCCATTCTAGGGCCAACGTCCTGACTTTC
TRBV6-6	TRBJ2-1	few	-	CASSYLGGGAHNEQFF	TGTGCCAGCAGTTACTTAGGTGGGGGGGCCCACAATGAGCAGTTCTTC
TRBV3-1	TRBJ2-7	many	-	CASSLVGGLEQYF	TGTGCCAGCAGCCTCGTCGGGGGCCTGGAGCAGTACTTC
TRBV2	TRBJ2-5	many	-	CASILQPGNQETQYF	TGTGCCAGCATCCTGCAGCCGGGGAACCAAGAGACCCAGTACTTC
TRBV5-1	TRBJ1-2	many	-	CASSLAPDYGYTF	TGCGCCAGCAGCTTGGCGCCAGACTATGGCTACACCTTC
TRBV27	TRBJ1-2	many	-	CASSRSRDGRDGYTF	TGTGCCAGCAGTAGAAGCCGGGACGGCAGAGATGGCTACACCTTC
TRBV7-3	TRBJ2-3	-	-	CAGSLGVGGSDTQYF	TGTGCCGGCAGCTTGGGGGTGGGTGGGTCAGATACGCAGTATTTT
TRBV5-1	TRBJ2-7	many	TRBD1	CASRAGTGTEQYF	TGCGCCAGCAGGGCCGGGACAGGGACCGAGCAGTACTTC
TRBV28	TRBJ2-2	many	TRBD2	CASSIAGGANTGELFF	TGTGCCAGCAGTATAGCGGGGGGCGCGAACACCGGGGAGCTGTTTTTT
TRBV4-3	TRBJ2-5	few	-	CASSQGSGEETQYF	TGCGCCAGCAGCCAAGGGTCCGGGGAAGAGACCCAGTACTTC
TRBV27	TRBJ1-2	-	-	CASSLIGADYGYTF	TGTGCCAGCAGTTTAATCGGGGCGGACTATGGCTACACCTTC
TRBV5-1	TRBJ2-7	-	-	CASSLQGGPYEQYF	TGCGCCAGCAGCTTGCAGGGGGGACCCTACGAGCAGTACTTC
TRBV10-2	TRBJ2-7	many	-	CASMRGLFTNYEQYF	TGCGCCAGCATGCGGGGACTCTTTACCAACTACGAGCAGTACTTC
TRBV20-1	TRBJ2-3	many	-	CSAPDFGGGAGDTQYF	TGCAGTGCTCCTGACTTTGGCGGGGGCGCGGGGGATACGCAGTATTTT
TRBV10-3	TRBJ1-2	few	-	CAISDEVNYGYTF	TGTGCCATCAGTGATGAAGTAAACTATGGCTACACCTTC